These T cell receptor beta chains were read from a single sample in a study of glioma-infiltrating T cells after dendritic cell vaccination. Sequenced by immunoSEQ multiplex PCR; TCRdb stores in-frame clones only, minus some. Of more than 100,000 clones detected, about four fifths appear once; the ten largest clones hold approximately 12%. Sequencing used blood, obtained before dendritic cell vaccination. The origin of the receptors is a human donor with glioblastoma. The conserved cysteine and the conserved F or W are not part of the CDR3 here. A D gene is named only where the DNA matches it firmly. Size is omitted from some rows. Given values are once, few, many or a class for expanded clones.

V	D	size	length	J	CDR3
TRBV6-6	-	-	12	TRBJ1-1	ASIRGAGETEAF
TRBV6-4	-	-	12	TRBJ1-2	ASSDSYRVCGYT
TRBV7-9	TRBD1	-	14	TRBJ1-2	ASSTGQGFANYGYT
TRBV7-2	TRBD1	-	14	TRBJ1-1	ASSLGGQIQGTEAF
TRBV13	TRBD2	-	12	TRBJ2-7	ASTPGTSSDEQY
TRBV5-1	-	-	14	TRBJ2-7	ASSYLGGMQSYEQY
TRBV2	-	-	11	TRBJ1-2	ASSENREHGYT
TRBV10-1	-	-	13	TRBJ2-5	ASSESRGRMETQY
TRBV5-4	TRBD2	-	11	TRBJ2-5	ASSLRGEETQY
TRBV5-4	-	-	13	TRBJ2-7	ASSLGQAHPGGQY
TRBV12-5	-	-	15	TRBJ1-2	ASGLVPGGALNYGYT
TRBV7-2	-	many	11	TRBJ2-3	ASSPPREDTQY
TRBV7-6	TRBD2	-	14	TRBJ2-3	ASSLSSGGASDTQY
TRBV29-1	TRBD1	-	11	TRBJ2-7	SVGGQGSYEQY
TRBV7-2	-	once	12	TRBJ2-5	ASSLSGLGETQY
TRBV18	-	-	14	TRBJ2-7	ASSPPNGLYVYEQY
TRBV28	-	-	11	TRBJ1-6	ASSLWLSSPLH
TRBV19	-	-	14	TRBJ2-7	ASSIIRTELTYEQY
TRBV5-1	-	-	13	TRBJ2-3	ASSYAGPSTDTQY
TRBV7-4	-	-	11	TRBJ2-7	ASSARQSYEQY
TRBV4-1	-	-	12	TRBJ1-5	ASSKRNSNQPQH
TRBV6-5	-	-	11	TRBJ1-1	ASRQGFTTEAF
TRBV5-1	-	-	14	TRBJ2-1	ASSLGTGSSYNEQF
TRBV19	TRBD1	-	13	TRBJ1-4	ASKPGQGSGEKLF
TRBV4-3	-	-	11	TRBJ1-1	ASSQVSRVTAF
TRBV6-5	TRBD1	once	13	TRBJ1-4	ASSYETGGGEKLF
TRBV4-1	-	-	13	TRBJ2-5	ASSQAPDTQETQY
TRBV7-9	-	-	9	TRBJ1-1	ASSSTTEAF
TRBV7-8	-	-	14	TRBJ1-2	ASSPAVKGANYGYT
TRBV5-1	-	-	13	TRBJ2-1	ASSLALVSYNEQF
TRBV29-1	-	few	12	TRBJ2-3	SVGSPGGLDTQY
TRBV7-9	TRBD2	-	16	TRBJ2-7	ASSSLGLAGVLPYEQY
TRBV5-1	TRBD1	-	14	TRBJ1-6	ASSPGQGRRNSPLH
TRBV4-2	TRBD2	-	13	TRBJ2-5	ASSPTVAGVETQY
TRBV4-3	TRBD1	once	14	TRBJ2-1	ASSQRDRGFYNEQF
TRBV7-9	TRBD1	-	14	TRBJ1-1	ASSLVAGGEDTEAF
TRBV6-4	TRBD2	once	11	TRBJ2-3	ASSEASGGTQY
TRBV5-1	TRBD1	-	15	TRBJ1-2	ASSLDPGDRGSGGYT
TRBV6-1	-	-	11	TRBJ1-2	ASRRGEDYGYT
TRBV21-1	-	-	11	TRBJ2-1	ASTWGGHLLEF
TRBV19	-	-	11	TRBJ2-3	ASSNRDPDTQY
TRBV7-9	TRBD2	-	13	TRBJ2-7	ASSVQRGVSYEQY
TRBV2	-	-	10	TRBJ2-3	ASEPVADTQY
TRBV30	-	-	11	TRBJ1-1	AWDVGGNTEAF
TRBV30	-	-	11	TRBJ1-1	AWRRRFDTEAF